Listed below are T cell receptor beta chains from one sample, sequenced in a study of T cell responses to AZD1222 COVID-19 vaccine. Assay: immunoSEQ multiplex PCR; the TCRdb copy retains only in-frame clones and omits some. The sample records under 200,000 clones, over 75% being singletons. Sequenced material: peripheral blood, taken on day 0 of AZD1222 vaccination. These TCRs come from an adult in good health. Each CDR3 is given without its conserved first and last residue. Only some rows state a clone size, as once, few, many or a class for expanded clones.

clone_size: NA; v_call: TRBV6-5; cdr3_aa: ASRRSHRLNSPLH
clone_size: once; v_call: TRBV3-1/TRBV3-2; cdr3_aa: ASSQVATGGTDTQY
clone_size: NA; v_call: TRBV9; cdr3_aa: ASSAAGRGSGNTIY
clone_size: NA; v_call: TRBV2; cdr3_aa: ASSEGSGWGSSPLH
clone_size: NA; v_call: TRBV2; cdr3_aa: ASSDPGGYEQY
clone_size: NA; v_call: TRBV6-5; cdr3_aa: ASSYSGGAGETQY
clone_size: NA; v_call: TRBV12-3/TRBV12-4; cdr3_aa: ASRPDSSYEQY
clone_size: NA; v_call: TRBV6-1; cdr3_aa: ASSEPGLAGGSVTNEQF
clone_size: NA; v_call: TRBV4-3; cdr3_aa: ASSQRGDMADGYT
clone_size: NA; v_call: TRBV5-1; cdr3_aa: ASSLEGENSPLH
clone_size: NA; v_call: TRBV7-9; cdr3_aa: ASSHRQSMSYT
clone_size: NA; v_call: TRBV3-1/TRBV3-2; cdr3_aa: ASSQDRVGKDEQF
clone_size: NA; v_call: TRBV10-3; cdr3_aa: AISESRLENIQY
clone_size: NA; v_call: TRBV28; cdr3_aa: ASSFSAGIRSEQY
clone_size: NA; v_call: TRBV30; cdr3_aa: AWSVRGGNEKLF
clone_size: NA; v_call: TRBV28; cdr3_aa: ASSLYRGGTDTQY
clone_size: NA; v_call: TRBV4-3; cdr3_aa: ASSQDTGTGVPLPLH
clone_size: NA; v_call: TRBV7-3; cdr3_aa: ASSLRDNTEAF
clone_size: few; v_call: TRBV6-5; cdr3_aa: ASRLQGPDTQY
clone_size: NA; v_call: TRBV3-1/TRBV3-2; cdr3_aa: ASSGGFIETQY
clone_size: NA; v_call: TRBV9; cdr3_aa: ASSVRQGGETQY
clone_size: NA; v_call: TRBV20-1; cdr3_aa: SASRRQIEGYT
clone_size: NA; v_call: TRBV2; cdr3_aa: ASRGQVREKLF
clone_size: NA; v_call: TRBV29-1; cdr3_aa: SVARGTGNTIY
clone_size: NA; v_call: TRBV28; cdr3_aa: ASSAPGGTSTDTQY
clone_size: NA; v_call: TRBV20-1; cdr3_aa: SAPGVEGYT
clone_size: NA; v_call: TRBV19; cdr3_aa: ASVNPWANQPQH
clone_size: once; v_call: TRBV28; cdr3_aa: ASSLFLVGYT
clone_size: NA; v_call: TRBV6-5; cdr3_aa: ASRHPGTHNGYT
clone_size: NA; v_call: TRBV6-5; cdr3_aa: ASRTGGAGNYGYT
clone_size: NA; v_call: TRBV3-1/TRBV3-2; cdr3_aa: ASSQYGTGNTEAF